The next 23 T cell receptor beta chains were all read from a single sample in a study of cytomegalovirus exposure and HLA in healthy donors. Primers: 60 Vbeta forward and 13 Jbeta reverse. TCRdb keeps only in-frame clones here, not all; method: immunoSEQ multiplex PCR. The sample has about 200,000 clones; approximately 85% are singletons. The specimen sequenced was PBMCs. These receptors were obtained from a woman in her 40s in good health and CMV-seronegative.

The chain recombines TRBV27 with TRBJ1-4; D is ambiguous. Trimming cost V 6 bases and J 6 bases, with 8 bases left between them. This CDR3 comprises 12 residues. The germline V gene encodes CDR1 MNHEY and CDR2 SMNVEV (reference sequence). Here the CDR3 DNA reads TGTGCCAGCAGAAGGCAGGATGAAAAACTGTTTTTT. Residues: CASRRQDEKLFF.

The chain is built from TRBV2 and TRBJ1-1, with TRBD1 identical over 9 bases. The trim removed 6 bases at V and 4 bases at J, leaving 3 bases unmatched. The CDR3 is 13 amino acids. From germline, CDR1 is SNHLY and CDR2 FYNNEI. CDR3 sequence (DNA): TGTGCCAGCAGGGGGGACAGGGCCACTGAAGCTTTCTTT. It codes for CASRGDRATEAFF.

The chain is built from TRBV10-1 and TRBJ2-1; D uncertain. Trimming left V 3 bases short and J 2 bases short, with 11 bases between. The CDR3 spans 15 residues. Germline V gives CDR1 WNHNN, CDR2 SYGVQD (reference sequence). CDR3 bases: TGCGCCAGCAGTGAATCGGAGTGGGCCTACAATGAGCAGTTCTTC. Amino acid sequence: CASSESEWAYNEQFF.

The chain is built from TRBV28 and TRBJ2-3; 9 bases align to TRBD2. The CDR3 length is 18 residues. J lost 1 base, V lost 4 bases, and 12 bases had no gene match. Germline V gene sequence: CDR1 MDHEN, CDR2 SYDVKM. This chain's CDR3 is CASSSVLKAGGGTDTQYF. CDR3 bases: TGTGCCAGCAGTTCGGTCCTAAAAGCGGGAGGAGGCACAGATACGCAGTATTTT.

The V and J genes are TRBV4-1 and TRBJ2-1, with 10 bases lining up with TRBD2. The CDR3 runs to 15 residues. Germline values: CDR1 MGHRA, CDR2 YSYEKL. J lost 5 bases, V lost 4 bases, and 5 bases had no gene match. The CDR3 loop is CASSLLAGANNEQFF. Written as DNA, the CDR3 is TGCGCCAGCAGCCTGCTAGCGGGAGCGAACAATGAGCAGTTCTTC.

This clone came up once. The junction departs from germline at one end; a sequencing error may be responsible. The same CDR3 arises from other DNA sequences in this sample as well. The gene calls are TRBV7-8 and TRBJ2-7; TRBD2 matches 7 bases. The CDR3 loop spans 14 amino acids. CDR1 and CDR2 from the germline V gene are SGHVS and FQNEAQ. CDR3 DNA: TGTGCCAGTAGCTCCGGGAGGACCCCTTCCGAGCAGTACTTC. Amino acids: CASSSGRTPSEQYF.

The chain combines TRBV18 with TRBJ2-1; 7 nucleotides match TRBD1. The length of the CDR3 is 15 residues. With V trimmed by 4 bases and J by 4 bases, 7 bases remained unmatched. CDR1 and CDR2 (germline): KGHSH, LQKENI. CDR3 coding DNA: TGTGCCAGCTCACTCCGACAGGGCGGATACAATGAGCAGTTCTTC. It specifies CASSLRQGGYNEQFF. Based on the CDR3 plus reference TRBV18 and TRBJ2-1, the full variable domain is NAGVMQNPRHLVRRRGQEARLRCSPMKGHSHVYWYRQLPEEGLKFMVYLQKENIIDESGMPKERFSAEFPKEGPSILRIQQVVRGDSAAYFCASSLRQGGYNEQFFGPGTRLTVL.

This clone was recorded once. The chain carries TRBV14 and TRBJ2-7, with 7 bases aligning to TRBD1. This CDR3 has 15 residues. CDR1 SGHDN and CDR2 FVKESK come from the germline V gene. V trimming: 2 bases; J trimming: 6 bases; junction bases outside the gene matches: 10. CDR3: CASSQTVDRDREQYF. In DNA, the CDR3 is TGTGCCAGCAGCCAAACCGTTGACAGGGACCGCGAGCAGTACTTC. Variable domain in full (rest from reference TRBV14 and TRBJ2-7): EAGVTQFPSHSVIEKGQTVTLRCDPISGHDNLYWYRRVMGKEIKFLLHFVKESKQDESGMPNNRFLAERTGGTYSTLKVQPAELEDSGVYFCASSQTVDRDREQYFGPGTRLTVT.

The chain employs TRBV5-4 and TRBJ1-2; 9 nucleotides line up with TRBD1. Unmatched junction bases numbered 3, after V lost 4 bases and J lost 5 bases. The germline gives CDR1 SGHNT, CDR2 YYREEE (reference sequence). This CDR3 is 13 amino acids long. CDR3 DNA sequence: TGTGCCAGCAGCACTGACAGGGGGTATGGCTACACCTTC. Translated, it gives CASSTDRGYGYTF.

V usage is TRBV11-2 and J usage is TRBJ2-2; 7 bases match TRBD2. There are 16 residues in the CDR3. CDR1 is SGHAT, CDR2 FQNNGV, per germline. V was clipped by 6 bases and J by 3 bases; unmatched bases: 10. This CDR3 is CASSLRGGRDTGELFF. The CDR3 bases are TGTGCCAGCAGTTTAAGGGGAGGGCGGGACACCGGGGAGCTGTTTTTT.

J is TRBJ2-7 and V is TRBV28, with TRBD1 identical over 7 bases. The CDR3 runs to 12 residues. Germline CDR1 and CDR2: MDHEN and SYDVKM. With 2 bases clipped from V and 6 bases from J, the junction kept 1 base outside the gene matches. The CDR3 spells CASSLRTGEQYF. CDR3 nucleotides: TGTGCCAGCAGTTTACGGACAGGCGAGCAGTACTTC. The variable domain in full, with the rest retrieved from reference TRBV28 and TRBJ2-7, is DVKVTQSSRYLVKRTGEKVFLECVQDMDHENMFWYRQDPGLGLRLIYFSYDVKMKEKGDIPEGYSVSREKKERFSLILESASTNQTSMYLCASSLRTGEQYFGPGTRLTVT.

The V call is TRBV7-2, the J call TRBJ2-4, with D perhaps TRBD2 (6 bases). The CDR3 contains 15 residues. Trimming took off 3 bases at V and 7 bases at J, with 16 bases between the two ends. Per germline, CDR1 SGHTA and CDR2 FQGNSA. The CDR3 DNA reads as TGTGCCAGCAGCTTCCAAGTGGGAGGAGGTAACATTCAGTACTTC. As protein: CASSFQVGGGNIQYF.

The chain uses TRBV5-6 and TRBJ2-7; 7 positions agree with TRBD1. V trimming: 1 base; J trimming: 4 bases; junction bases outside the gene matches: 8. The CDR3 has 15 residues. Germline CDR1 is SGHDT and CDR2 is YYEEEE. CDR3 amino acids: CASSLPRQGKYEQYF. The CDR3 coding sequence is TGTGCCAGCAGCTTGCCCCGACAGGGTAAATACGAGCAGTACTTC.

The chain employs TRBV7-8 and TRBJ2-3, with 7 nucleotides matching TRBD2. The junction had 11 bases not matched to a gene; V was cut back by 4 bases and J by 4 bases. The CDR3 has 16 residues. Germline values: CDR1 SGHVS, CDR2 FQNEAQ. The chain's CDR3 is CASSYLGGIGPDTQYF. In DNA, the CDR3 is TGTGCCAGCAGCTACTTGGGAGGGATCGGCCCAGATACGCAGTATTTT.

This chain uses TRBV29-1 with TRBJ1-1; D ambiguous. The germline V gene encodes CDR1 SQVTM and CDR2 ANQGSEA. The CDR3 has 10 residues. V lost 8 bases and J lost 7, with 11 bases in between. The CDR3: CSFGDREAFF. CDR3 nucleotide sequence: TGCAGCTTTGGAGATCGTGAAGCTTTCTTT.

With respect to this clone: The junction differs from germline at one of its ends, possibly a read error. The chain carries TRBV6-1 and TRBJ1-1; D is uncertain. Germline lookup yields CDR1 MNHNS and CDR2 SASEGT. The CDR3 is 15 residues long. Written as DNA, the CDR3 is TGTGCCAGCAGCGAAGCGGTAGGAGGGTACACTGAAGCTTTCTTT. Translation gives CASSEAVGGYTEAFF.

Regarding this clone: One end of the junction does not line up with germline, which may come from a read error. The chain is built from TRBV2 and TRBJ2-4; TRBD2 aligns across 8 bases. This CDR3 spans 16 amino acids. CDR1 is SNHLY, CDR2 FYNNEI, per germline. CDR3: CASSPGLGDAKNTQYF. CDR3 bases: TGTGCCAGCAGCCCGGGACTAGGAGACGCCAAAAACACTCAGTACTTC.

V and J are TRBV2 and TRBJ2-1, with 8 bases that match TRBD2. This CDR3 is built from 13 residues. Germline V lookup: CDR1 SNHLY, CDR2 FYNNEI. The V and J ends lost 6 bases and 15 bases, in that order; junction bases with no gene match: 13. CDR3 DNA sequence: TGTGCCAGCAGGGGGGACGAAACTAGCGGAATGTTCTTC. Protein: CASRGDETSGMFF.

In its sample, this clone was seen once. The chain combines TRBV27 with TRBJ2-5; TRBD2 might be the D (6 bases). V was clipped by 8 bases and J by 1 base, with 8 bases between them. Looked up from germline, CDR1 is MNHEY and CDR2 is SMNVEV (reference sequence). The CDR3 totals 12 residues. In DNA form, the CDR3 reads TGTGCCAGCGGGAGGCTCCAAGAGACCCAGTACTTC. It encodes CASGRLQETQYF.

V usage is TRBV6-5 and J usage is TRBJ1-1; D is unresolved. V was clipped by 7 bases and J by 1 base, with 13 bases between them. The germline gives CDR1 MNHEY, CDR2 SVGAGI. This CDR3 is built from 14 residues. CDR3 in amino acids: CASTRGRSNTEAFF. The CDR3 DNA is TGTGCCAGCACCCGAGGCAGATCGAACACTGAAGCTTTCTTT.

This clone was recorded only once. The CDR3 DNA sequence: TGTGCCAGCAGCCTCTTGACTAGCGGCTACACAGATACGCAGTATTTT. It yields the protein CASSLLTSGYTDTQYF. The chain links TRBV11-1 to TRBJ2-3, with TRBD2 matching 9 bases. Trimming removed 5 bases from V and 2 bases from J; junction bases left unmatched: 8. Germline-derived CDR1 and CDR2 are SGHAT and FQDESV (reference sequence). The CDR3 is 16 residues long.

This clone was picked up a small number of times. This chain connects TRBV11-2 to TRBJ2-3; 14 bases line up with TRBD2. This CDR3 is built from 16 residues. The J segment lost 4 bases and the V segment lost 5 bases, leaving 5 bases of the junction unmatched. CDR1 and CDR2 (germline): SGHAT, FQNNGV. CDR3 in DNA: TGTGCCAGCAGCCCGGGACTAGCGGGAGCTTCAGATACGCAGTATTTT. It yields the protein CASSPGLAGASDTQYF.

The chain joins TRBV19 to TRBJ2-1, with D unclear. The CDR3 runs to 11 residues. Trimming cost V 3 bases and J 9 bases, with 6 bases left between them. CDR1 and CDR2 (germline): LNHDA, SQIVND (reference sequence). The CDR3 loop is CASSIYLEQFF. CDR3 DNA sequence: TGTGCCAGTAGTATTTATCTTGAGCAGTTCTTC.